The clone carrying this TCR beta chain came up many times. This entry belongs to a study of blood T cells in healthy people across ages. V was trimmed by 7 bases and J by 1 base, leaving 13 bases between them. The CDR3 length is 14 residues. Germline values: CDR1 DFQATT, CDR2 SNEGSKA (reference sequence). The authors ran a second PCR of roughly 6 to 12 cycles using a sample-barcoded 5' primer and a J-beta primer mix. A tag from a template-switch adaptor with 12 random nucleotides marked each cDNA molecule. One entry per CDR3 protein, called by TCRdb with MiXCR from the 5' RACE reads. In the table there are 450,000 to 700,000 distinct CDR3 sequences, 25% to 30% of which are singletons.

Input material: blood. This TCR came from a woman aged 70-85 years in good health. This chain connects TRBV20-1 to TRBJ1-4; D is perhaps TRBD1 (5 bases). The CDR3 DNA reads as TGCAGTGTAATCCGGCAGGGAACTAATGAAAAACTGTTTTTT. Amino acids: CSVIRQGTNEKLFF.